This entry lists 23 T cell receptor beta chains sequenced from one sample in a study of blood T cell repertoires in COVID-19. Assay used: immunoSEQ multiplex PCR; TCRdb lists only in-frame clones, some missing. The sample consists of some 120,000 clones, roughly three quarters of them appearing once. What was sequenced was peripheral blood. These receptors came from a man older than 75 with acute or convalescent COVID-19.

The chain has TRBV24-1 and TRBJ2-1; maybe TRBD1 (6 bases). Germline V gene data show CDR1 as KGHDR and CDR2 as SFDVKD. This CDR3 is built from 14 residues. V was pared by 9 bases and J by 2 bases, with 13 bases between. The CDR3 DNA follows: TGTGCCACCCTACAGGACAGTACCTACAATGAGCAGTTCTTC. It codes for CATLQDSTYNEQFF.

The chain joins TRBV13 to TRBJ1-3; the D is unclear. V shed 6 bases and J shed 2 bases, with 8 bases lying between them. The length of the CDR3 is 13 residues. In germline, CDR1 is PRHDT, CDR2 FYEKMQ (reference sequence). This CDR3 reads CASRLRPGNTIYF. DNA for the CDR3: TGTGCCAGCAGATTGAGGCCTGGAAACACCATATATTTT.

The rearrangement links TRBV6-6 to TRBJ1-2; 7 bases are a match to TRBD1. The CDR3 is 14 amino acids. The germline V gene has CDR1 MNHNY and CDR2 SVGAGI (reference sequence). V shed 2 bases and J 3 bases; nucleotides not matched to a gene: 3. The CDR3 is CASSYGGQYYGYTF. The DNA of the CDR3 is TGTGCCAGCAGTTACGGGGGACAGTACTATGGCTACACCTTC.

The rearrangement joins TRBV7-2 to TRBJ2-5; D gene unclear. V was shortened by 5 bases and J by 2 bases, with 9 bases between the two germline ends. CDR1 SGHTA and CDR2 FQGNSA come from the germline V gene. The CDR3 runs 13 residues. The DNA for the CDR3 is TGTGCCAGCAGCAGGAGTAGTCAAGAGACCCAGTACTTC. Translation: CASSRSSQETQYF.

The chain recombines TRBV5-1 with TRBJ2-5, with D maybe TRBD2 (6 bases). Germline-derived CDR1 and CDR2 are SGHRS and YFSETQ. This CDR3 has 15 residues. The germline V and J ends were trimmed by 0 bases and 0 bases, with 9 bases remaining between them. CDR3 sequence (DNA): TGCGCCAGCAGCTTGGAACGGACTAACCAAGAGACCCAGTACTTC. Its protein is CASSLERTNQETQYF.

The chain combines TRBV12-5 with TRBJ1-3; no clear D gene. V was shortened by 4 bases and J by 4 bases, with 14 bases between the two germline ends. CDR3 size: 15 residues. Germline lookup yields CDR1 LGHNT and CDR2 FRNRAP. The CDR3 bases are TGTGCTAGTGGTTCCGGGATTGCGGAGGGAAACACCATATATTTT. This sequence encodes CASGSGIAEGNTIYF.

The chain has TRBV2 and TRBJ1-2; TRBD1 aligns across 11 bases. This CDR3 is 15 amino acids long. In germline, CDR1 is SNHLY, CDR2 FYNNEI. Trimming cost V 4 bases and J 5 bases; bases outside gene matches: 6. The chain's CDR3 is CASSGGTGGSYGYTF. The DNA of the CDR3 is TGTGCCAGCAGTGGGGGGACAGGGGGGAGTTATGGCTACACCTTC.

The rearrangement uses TRBV3-1 (or the pseudogene TRBV3-2) and TRBJ2-7; 8 nucleotides align to TRBD1. Looked up from germline, CDR1 is LGHDT and CDR2 is YNNKEL (reference sequence). V lost 1 base to trimming and J lost 7 bases; unmatched junction nucleotides: 9. The CDR3 totals 15 residues. CDR3: CASSQGGQGKSEQYF. CDR3 coding DNA: TGTGCCAGCAGCCAAGGTGGACAGGGTAAGTCGGAGCAGTACTTC.

V and J are TRBV28 and TRBJ1-2; D is unclear. The CDR3 has 15 amino acids. Trimming left V 4 bases short and J 0 bases short, with 12 bases between. Per germline, CDR1 MDHEN and CDR2 SYDVKM. CDR3 region: CASSSRSYSNYGYTF. CDR3 in DNA: TGTGCCAGCAGTTCTAGGTCCTATTCTAACTATGGCTACACCTTC.

The J gene is TRBJ2-1, the V gene TRBV6-4; D remains unclear. CDR3 length: 15 residues. Germline V lookup: CDR1 MRHNA, CDR2 SNTAGT. V gave up 3 bases and J gave up 0 bases, with 9 bases separating them. Written as DNA, the CDR3 is TGTGCCAGCAGTGAAGGAGATAGCTCCTACAATGAGCAGTTCTTC. Protein: CASSEGDSSYNEQFF.

This clone was seen a few times. The chain uses TRBV4-2 and TRBJ2-2, with TRBD2 matching 13 bases. Trimming cost V 0 bases and J 0 bases; bases outside gene matches: 4. CDR3 length: 19 residues. Germline CDR1 and CDR2: LGHNA and YNFKEQ. CDR3 sequence: CASSQDSLAGGTNTGELFF. DNA for the CDR3: TGTGCCAGCAGCCAAGATTCACTAGCGGGGGGGACGAACACCGGGGAGCTGTTTTTT.

The CDR3 DNA follows: TGTGCCAGCAGCACATCGACAGGGGGAAATGCACCCCTCCACTTT. Translated: CASSTSTGGNAPLHF. This rearrangement joins TRBV2 to TRBJ1-6; TRBD1 agrees at 9 bases. The ends lost 6 bases at V and 11 bases at J; junction bases unmatched: 11. Per germline, CDR1 SNHLY and CDR2 FYNNEI. The CDR3 loop spans 15 amino acids. The full variable domain, its missing parts supplied by reference TRBV2 and TRBJ1-6, is EPEVTQTPSHQVTQMGQEVILRCVPISNHLYFYWYRQILGQKVEFLVSFYNNEISEKSEIFDDQFSVERPDGSNFTLKIRSTKLEDSAMYFCASSTSTGGNAPLHFGNGTRLTVT.

This clone was counted between two and nine times. The V and J genes are TRBV30 and TRBJ1-4; unclear D gene. The germline V and J ends were trimmed by 2 bases and 1 base, with 14 bases remaining between them. The CDR3 spans 16 residues. Germline V gene sequence: CDR1 GTSNPN, CDR2 SVGIG (reference sequence). The CDR3 loop reads CAWSNGGGRTNEKLFF. As DNA, the CDR3 is TGTGCCTGGAGTAACGGAGGCGGGAGAACTAATGAAAAACTGTTTTTT.

This clone showed up just a few times. This sequence joins TRBV3-1 (or the pseudogene TRBV3-2) and TRBJ1-1, with D unresolved. The CDR3 extends over 15 amino acids. The germline gives CDR1 LGHDT, CDR2 YNNKEL (reference sequence). Trimming pared 1 base from V and 1 base from J, leaving 10 bases between. This CDR3 reads CASSQGGGRNTEAFF. The CDR3 coding sequence is TGTGCCAGCAGCCAAGGAGGAGGAAGGAACACTGAAGCTTTCTTT.

This sequence joins TRBV18 and TRBJ2-7, with a possible D match to TRBD2 (6 bases). The CDR3 runs to 14 residues. Trimming stripped 6 bases from V and 7 bases from J, with 19 bases between. Germline CDR1 reads KGHSH; CDR2 reads LQKENI. The CDR3, as DNA: TGTGCCAGCTCGGAGGGTCCGGCCGATAGTGAGCAGTACTTC. It yields the protein CASSEGPADSEQYF.

The chain joins TRBV5-1 to TRBJ2-5; no definite D call. In germline, CDR1 is SGHRS, CDR2 YFSETQ. The CDR3 consists of 11 residues. Trimming shortened V by 0 bases and J by 10 bases, and 7 bases separated the two germline ends. The CDR3 coding sequence is TGCGCCAGCAGCTTGGGGCCGCTCCAGTACTTC. It translates to CASSLGPLQYF.

The V call is TRBV19, the J call TRBJ1-1; the D gene is possibly TRBD1 (5 bases). V was clipped by 3 bases and J by 3 bases, with 14 bases between them. The germline gives CDR1 LNHDA, CDR2 SQIVND (reference sequence). The CDR3 loop spans 15 amino acids. As DNA, the CDR3 is TGTGCCAGTAGTATTCTCCCAATAGGGGACACTGAAGCTTTCTTT. Translating it yields CASSILPIGDTEAFF.

CDR3 protein: CASSERGTSGGRSYNEQFF. The CDR3 coding sequence is TGTGCCAGCAGTGAAAGGGGCACTAGCGGGGGACGCTCCTACAATGAGCAGTTCTTC. The genes are TRBV2 and TRBJ2-1, with 11 bases identical to TRBD2. The CDR3 has 19 residues. J gave up 0 bases and V 2 bases, and 9 bases lay outside the gene matches. Germline CDR1 reads SNHLY; CDR2 reads FYNNEI.

The chain is built from TRBV18 and TRBJ1-4, with D possibly TRBD1 on 6 matching bases. Germline lookup yields CDR1 KGHSH and CDR2 LQKENI. Trimming removed 0 bases at V and 8 bases at J, with 13 bases between. The CDR3 is 15 residues long. CDR3 bases: TGTGCCAGCTCACCACCGAATCAAGGGGGAGAAAAACTGTTTTTT. Protein: CASSPPNQGGEKLFF.

V and J are TRBV3-1 (or the pseudogene TRBV3-2) and TRBJ2-7, with 8 positions matching TRBD1. V lost 0 bases, J lost 0 bases, and 4 bases stayed unmatched. Germline loops: CDR1 LGHDT, CDR2 YNNKEL (reference sequence). The CDR3 totals 16 residues. CDR3 sequence: CASSQDSQGASYEQYF. The CDR3 DNA follows: TGTGCCAGCAGCCAAGATTCCCAGGGGGCCTCCTACGAGCAGTACTTC.

The gene calls are TRBV5-1 and TRBJ1-2; D is undetermined. V shed 0 bases and J shed 0 bases, with 3 bases lying between them. The germline gives CDR1 SGHRS, CDR2 YFSETQ. This CDR3 comprises 13 residues. The CDR3 region is CASSLGANYGYTF. Written as DNA, the CDR3 is TGCGCCAGCAGCTTGGGAGCTAACTATGGCTACACCTTC.

This clone was recorded a few times. The rearrangement uses TRBV29-1 and TRBJ1-1, with D uncertain. V was pared by 7 bases and J by 3 bases, with 12 bases between. Germline V gene lookup returns CDR1 SQVTM and CDR2 ANQGSEA. The CDR3 covers 12 residues. The CDR3 sequence: CSAIRDYTEAFF. The CDR3 DNA reads as TGCAGCGCAATCCGGGATTACACTGAAGCTTTCTTT.

The rearrangement links TRBV6-5 to TRBJ2-7; a weak D match, TRBD2 (5 bases). The CDR3 sequence is 14 residues long. Trimming shortened V by 7 bases and J by 7 bases, and 20 bases separated the two germline ends. Germline V gene sequence: CDR1 MNHEY, CDR2 SVGAGI. The CDR3: CASTGSTGTGEQYF. CDR3 DNA sequence: TGTGCCAGCACCGGCTCTACTGGAACGGGGGAGCAGTACTTC.